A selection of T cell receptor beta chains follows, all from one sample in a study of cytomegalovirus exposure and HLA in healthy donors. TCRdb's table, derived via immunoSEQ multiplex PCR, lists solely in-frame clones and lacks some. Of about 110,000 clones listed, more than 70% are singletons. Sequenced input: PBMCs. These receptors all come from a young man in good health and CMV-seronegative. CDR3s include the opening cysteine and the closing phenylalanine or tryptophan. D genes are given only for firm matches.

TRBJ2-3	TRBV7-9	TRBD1	TGTGCCAGCAGCTTGTGGGGACAGGGGGTTAGCACAGATACGCAGTATTTT	CASSLWGQGVSTDTQYF
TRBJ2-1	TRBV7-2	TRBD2	TGTGCCAGCAGCTCCACCGGGACTACCTACAATGAGCAGTTCTTC	CASSSTGTTYNEQFF
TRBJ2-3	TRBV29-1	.	TGCAGCGTCTTTACAGGGTCGGGAGATACGCAGTATTTT	CSVFTGSGDTQYF
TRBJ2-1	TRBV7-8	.	TGTGCCAGCAGCTCCCGGACTGTCGAGGAGCAGTTCTTC	CASSSRTVEEQFF
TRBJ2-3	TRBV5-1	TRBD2	TGCGCCAGCAGCTCAGGACTAGCCATCGACGATACGCAGTATTTT	CASSSGLAIDDTQYF
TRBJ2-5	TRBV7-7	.	TGTGCCAGCAGCTCGGGGTTCCAAGAGACCCAGTACTTC	CASSSGFQETQYF
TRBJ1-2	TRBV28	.	TGTGCCAGCAGTATCCCCGGGGGGCCTAACTATGGCTACACCTTC	CASSIPGGPNYGYTF
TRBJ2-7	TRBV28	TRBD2	TGTGCCAGCAGTTTAACCACCCCCAGCGGGGATCGTCTCGAGCAGTACTTC	CASSLTTPSGDRLEQYF
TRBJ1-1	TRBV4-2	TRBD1	TGTGCCAGCAGCCAGGAAGGACAGGGCACTGAAGCTTTCTTT	CASSQEGQGTEAFF
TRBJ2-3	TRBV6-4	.	TGTGCCAGCGGACCGGGACTGGGAACAGATACGCAGTATTTT	CASGPGLGTDTQYF
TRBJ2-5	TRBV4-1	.	TGCGCCAGCAGCCAAGATCCGGCATCACAGGGGACCCAGTACTTC	CASSQDPASQGTQYF
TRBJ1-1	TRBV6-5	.	TGTGCCAGCAGTTACCCCGGGGGGGAAGCTTTCTTT	CASSYPGGEAFF
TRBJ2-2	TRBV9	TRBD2	TGTGCCAGCAGCGTAACACTAGCGGCTACAGGGGAGCTGTTTTTT	CASSVTLAATGELFF
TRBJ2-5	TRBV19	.	TGTGCCAGTAGCCCACAGGGTATTGAGACCCAGTACTTC	CASSPQGIETQYF
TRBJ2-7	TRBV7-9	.	TGTGCCAGCAGCTTAGCGGGCCACGAGCAGTACTTC	CASSLAGHEQYF
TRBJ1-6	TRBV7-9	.	TGTGCCAGCAGCTTAGAAATTGCCAGCTCCTATAATTCACCCCTCCACTTT	CASSLEIASSYNSPLHF
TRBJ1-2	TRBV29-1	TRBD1	TGCAGCGTTGGAGGGGGCGCGGCTGGCTACACCTTC	CSVGGGAAGYTF